Listed below are T cell receptor beta chains from one sample, sequenced in a study of shared clonotypes between healthy human individuals. Sequencing was performed with immunoSEQ multiplex PCR; in TCRdb, only in-frame clones are kept and a portion is missing. The table includes about 1.5 million clones, approximately 98% detected once. The specimen sequenced was naive CD4+ T cells sorted from blood. These receptors all come from a man aged 30-40 years in good health. CDR3s include the opening cysteine and the closing phenylalanine or tryptophan. Fields, in order: V gene, J gene, clone size, D gene, CDR3 protein, CDR3 DNA. The D gene is left open where the match is weak. Expanded clones are given a class, and other clones once, few, many or no size at all.

TRBV7-2,TRBJ2-2,.,.,CASSLVVNGELFF,TGTGCCAGCAGCTTGGTAGTTAACGGGGAGCTGTTTTTT
TRBV7-6,TRBJ1-5,.,.,CASSTLGGANQPQHF,TGTGCCAGCAGCACCCTAGGGGGGGCGAATCAGCCCCAGCATTTT
TRBV10-2,TRBJ1-5,.,.,CASSTPGSNQPQHF,TGCGCCAGCAGTACTCCGGGTAGCAATCAGCCCCAGCATTTT
TRBV19,TRBJ2-2,.,.,CASASGWELFF,TGTGCCAGTGCCAGCGGGTGGGAGCTGTTTTTT
TRBV27,TRBJ1-1,.,.,CASSLTLMNTEAFF,TGTGCCAGCAGTTTGACACTTATGAACACTGAAGCTTTCTTT
TRBV29-1,TRBJ2-7,.,.,CSVATPLEGYEQYF,TGCAGCGTGGCCACCCCACTAGAGGGTTACGAGCAGTACTTC
TRBV19,TRBJ1-1,.,.,CASSSYGGWTEAFF,TGTGCCAGTAGTTCGTACGGGGGTTGGACTGAAGCTTTCTTT
TRBV5-8,TRBJ2-5,.,.,CASSSWPGRGGETQYF,TGTGCCAGCAGCTCTTGGCCGGGGAGAGGAGGAGAGACCCAGTACTTC
TRBV2,TRBJ2-5,.,.,CASTNRAETQYF,TGTGCCAGCACTAACAGGGCAGAGACCCAGTACTTC
TRBV30,TRBJ1-4,.,.,CAWSVMGELTNEKLFF,TGTGCCTGGAGTGTAATGGGGGAGCTCACTAATGAAAAACTGTTTTTT
TRBV15,TRBJ2-1,.,TRBD1,CATSSPQGAEEQFF,TGTGCCACCAGCAGTCCACAGGGGGCCGAGGAGCAGTTCTTC
TRBV7-6,TRBJ2-1,.,.,CASSLVQGHEQFF,TGTGCCAGCAGCTTAGTCCAGGGCCATGAGCAGTTCTTC
TRBV2,TRBJ2-2,.,TRBD2,CASSVSGRGGGELFF,TGTGCCAGCAGCGTTAGCGGGAGAGGGGGCGGGGAGCTGTTTTTT
TRBV7-9,TRBJ2-3,.,.,CASSSPEGVLLTDTQYF,TGTGCCAGCAGCTCCCCTGAGGGAGTCCTTCTCACAGATACGCAGTATTTT
TRBV9,TRBJ1-1,.,TRBD1,CASSVRGTGVFTEAFF,TGTGCCAGCAGCGTTAGGGGGACAGGGGTTTTCACTGAAGCTTTCTTT
TRBV27,TRBJ1-1,.,TRBD1,CASSLSRMLDRGRMNTEAFF,TGTGCCAGCAGTTTATCGAGAATGTTGGACAGGGGGCGAATGAACACTGAAGCTTTCTTT
TRBV11-2,TRBJ1-2,.,.,CASSLFHLGSVYGYTF,TGTGCCAGCAGCTTATTCCATCTAGGGTCCGTCTATGGCTACACCTTC
TRBV25-1,TRBJ2-1,.,.,CASSSFGSERAGEQFF,TGTGCCAGCAGTTCTTTTGGTAGCGAGCGGGCGGGTGAGCAGTTCTTC
TRBV10-3,TRBJ2-7,.,.,CAISVGSSYEQYF,TGTGCCATCAGTGTCGGGAGCTCCTACGAGCAGTACTTC
TRBV28,TRBJ2-7,.,.,CAAGGIHEQYF,TGTGCCGCTGGGGGGATCCACGAGCAGTACTTC
TRBV11-2,TRBJ2-1,once,TRBD2,CASSPTSGRLYNEQFF,TGTGCCAGCAGCCCGACTAGCGGGAGGCTCTACAATGAGCAGTTCTTC
TRBV6-4,TRBJ2-3,.,.,CASSSGTSTDTQYF,TGTGCCAGCAGTAGCGGAACTAGCACAGATACGCAGTATTTT
TRBV29-1,TRBJ1-1,.,.,CSGGLLNTEAFF,TGCAGCGGGGGACTGTTGAACACTGAAGCTTTCTTT
TRBV5-6,TRBJ2-1,.,.,CASSLLGGRKGDEQFF,TGTGCCAGCAGCCTTCTTGGAGGGAGGAAAGGAGATGAGCAGTTCTTC
TRBV7-6,TRBJ2-3,.,.,CASSLERGALNAISDTQYF,TGTGCCAGCAGCTTAGAGAGGGGGGCACTCAACGCTATATCAGATACGCAGTATTTT
TRBV7-8,TRBJ1-5,.,.,CASSLDWGDQPQHF,TGTGCCAGCAGCTTAGATTGGGGGGATCAGCCCCAGCATTTT
TRBV7-9,TRBJ1-1,.,TRBD1,CASSSRNRDRARNTEAFF,TGTGCCAGCAGCTCAAGAAACCGGGACAGGGCCCGGAACACTGAAGCTTTCTTT